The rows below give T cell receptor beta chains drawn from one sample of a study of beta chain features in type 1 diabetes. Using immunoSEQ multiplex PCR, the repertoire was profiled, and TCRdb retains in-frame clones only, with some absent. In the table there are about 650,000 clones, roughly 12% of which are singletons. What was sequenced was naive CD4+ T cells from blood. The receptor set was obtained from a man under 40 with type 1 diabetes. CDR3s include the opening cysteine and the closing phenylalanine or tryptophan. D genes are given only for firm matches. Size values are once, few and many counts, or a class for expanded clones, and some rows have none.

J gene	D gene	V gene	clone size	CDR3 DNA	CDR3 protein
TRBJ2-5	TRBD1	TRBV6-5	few	TGTGCCAGCAGTTATACAGGGGAAGAGACCCAGTACTTC	CASSYTGEETQYF
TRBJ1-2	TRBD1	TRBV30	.	TGTGCCTGGAGTCCCGGGACAGCCTTTACCGGCTACACCTTC	CAWSPGTAFTGYTF
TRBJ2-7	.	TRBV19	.	TGTGCCAGTAGTATAGATCTAACAGCAATTCCCTACGAGCAGTACTTC	CASSIDLTAIPYEQYF
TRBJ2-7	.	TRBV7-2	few	TGTGCCAGCAGCCCCATCAGGAGCTCCTACGAGCAGTACTTC	CASSPIRSSYEQYF
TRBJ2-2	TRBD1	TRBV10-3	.	TGTGCCATCAGAGGACAGGGGGAGACCGGGGAGCTGTTTTTT	CAIRGQGETGELFF
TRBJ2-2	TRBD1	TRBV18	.	TGTGCCAGCTCACCCGACAGGGGTAACCGGGAGCTGTTTTTT	CASSPDRGNRELFF
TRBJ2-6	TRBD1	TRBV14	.	TGTGCCAGCAGCAGGGGGCCGGGGAAAGGGGCCAACGTCCTGACTTTC	CASSRGPGKGANVLTF
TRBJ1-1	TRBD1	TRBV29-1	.	TGCAGCGTTGCGACAGGGGCGAACACTGAAGCTTTCTTT	CSVATGANTEAFF
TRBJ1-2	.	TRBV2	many	TGTGCCAGCAGGCCTTCAGGGTGGGATGGCTACACCTTC	CASRPSGWDGYTF
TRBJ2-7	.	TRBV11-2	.	TGTGCCAGCTCCTGGCAGGTGGGGGGCTACGAGCAGTACTTC	CASSWQVGGYEQYF
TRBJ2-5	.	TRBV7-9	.	TGTGCCAGCAGCTTAGGAGGGAAGAGAGCAGGGCAAGAGACCCAGTACTTC	CASSLGGKRAGQETQYF
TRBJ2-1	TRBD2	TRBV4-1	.	TGCGCCAGCAGCCACACCGGGACTAGCGGGGGGGAACCCTACAATGAGCAGTTCTTC	CASSHTGTSGGEPYNEQFF
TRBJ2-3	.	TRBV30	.	TGTGCCTGGAGTCGACTTCGGGTAGATACGCAGTATTTT	CAWSRLRVDTQYF
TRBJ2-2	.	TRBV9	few	TGTGCCAGCAGCGTATTCCGGCAGGGGTACACCGGGGAGCTGTTTTTT	CASSVFRQGYTGELFF
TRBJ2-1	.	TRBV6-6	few	TGTGCCAGCAGTCCCACGGACACCACCTACAATGAGCAGTTCTTC	CASSPTDTTYNEQFF
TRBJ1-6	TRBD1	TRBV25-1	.	TGTGCCAGCAGGGGACAGGGGAATTCACCCCTCCACTTT	CASRGQGNSPLHF
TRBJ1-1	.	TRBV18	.	TGTGCCAGCTCACCCCGGTCAGGGGACACTGAAGCTTTCTTT	CASSPRSGDTEAFF
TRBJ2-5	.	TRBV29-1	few	TGCAGCGCCAGCCCTATCTTAGTAGGGGAGACCCAGTACTTC	CSASPILVGETQYF
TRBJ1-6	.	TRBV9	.	TGTGCCAGCAGCGTAGGGGTTAATTCACCCCTCCACTTT	CASSVGVNSPLHF
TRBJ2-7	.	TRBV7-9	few	TGTGCCAGCAGCTTAGGAGGGGGACTCTCCTACGAGCAGTACTTC	CASSLGGGLSYEQYF
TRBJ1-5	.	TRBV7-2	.	TGTGCCAGCGGGACGTCGGGGCAGCCCCAGCATTTT	CASGTSGQPQHF
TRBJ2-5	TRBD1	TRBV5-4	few	TGTGCCAGCAGCTTCGGACAGGGGAAAGAGACCCAGTACTTC	CASSFGQGKETQYF
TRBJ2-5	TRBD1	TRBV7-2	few	TGTGCCAGCAGCCGGGACAGGGGCCAAGAGACCCAGTACTTC	CASSRDRGQETQYF
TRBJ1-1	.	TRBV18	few	TGTGCCAGCTCACCAGGTTGGGATAACACTGAAGCTTTCTTT	CASSPGWDNTEAFF
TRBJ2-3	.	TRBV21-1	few	TGTGCCAGCAGGCGACTAGCGGGGGCCACAGATACGCAGTATTTT	CASRRLAGATDTQYF
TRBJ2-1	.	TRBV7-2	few	TGTGCCAACCCTCCGATAGCAGCGGCGCTATACAATGAGCAGTTCTTC	CANPPIAAALYNEQFF
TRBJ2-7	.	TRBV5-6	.	TGTGCCAGCAGCTTTCAGTCTAGCTACGAGCAGTACTTC	CASSFQSSYEQYF
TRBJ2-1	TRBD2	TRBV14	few	TGTGCCAGCAGCCACCGATTCCAGGGAGGGCAGCAGTTCTTC	CASSHRFQGGQQFF
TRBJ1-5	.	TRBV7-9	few	TGTGCCAGCAGCGTAGACGGCAACAATCAGCCCCAGCATTTT	CASSVDGNNQPQHF
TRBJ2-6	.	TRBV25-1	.	TGTGCCAGCAGTCCAGGCTCCTCTGGGGCCAACGTCCTGACTTTC	CASSPGSSGANVLTF
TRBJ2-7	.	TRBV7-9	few	TGTGCCAGCAGCCCAGGATCCCCCACTGAGTACGAGCAGTACTTC	CASSPGSPTEYEQYF
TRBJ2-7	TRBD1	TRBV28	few	TGTGCCAGCAGCCCCTCAGACAGGGCTCCCTACGAGCAGTACTTC	CASSPSDRAPYEQYF
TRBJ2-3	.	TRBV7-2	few	TGTGCCAGCAGCTACGTCGAGCCAGATACGCAGTATTTT	CASSYVEPDTQYF